Below, 9 T cell receptor beta chains from the same sample are listed, as sequenced in a study of T cell responses to AZD1222 COVID-19 vaccine. The table came from immunoSEQ multiplex PCR; TCRdb's copy has only in-frame clones and leaves some out. The sample lists tens of thousands of clones; 88% were seen once. The sample was peripheral blood, taken on day 0 of AZD1222 vaccination. Receptor source: an adult in good health.

The V and J genes are TRBV4-2 and TRBJ2-1; D gene ambiguous. Germline V gene lookup returns CDR1 LGHNA and CDR2 YNFKEQ. The CDR3 runs 16 residues. V lost 0 bases to trimming and J lost 1 base, with 10 bases between them. The CDR3 protein is CASSQEAPGSYNEQFF. In DNA, the CDR3 is TGTGCCAGCAGCCAAGAAGCCCCGGGTTCCTACAATGAGCAGTTCTTC.

This chain uses TRBV9 with TRBJ1-6; 10 nucleotides align to TRBD1. The V gene's germline CDR1 is SGDLS and CDR2 YYNGEE. This CDR3 has 15 residues. V was pared by 1 base and J by 9 bases, with 4 bases of the junction left unmatched. CDR3 amino acids: CASSVLDRGGSPLHF. The CDR3 coding sequence is TGTGCCAGCAGCGTACTGGACAGGGGGGGTTCACCCCTCCACTTT. Filled out from reference TRBV9 and TRBJ1-6, the complete variable domain reads DSGVTQTPKHLITATGQRVTLRCSPRSGDLSVYWYQQSLDQGLQFLIQYYNGEERAKGNILERFSAQQFPDLHSELNLSSLELGDSALYFCASSVLDRGGSPLHFGNGTRLTVT.

This chain links TRBV15 with TRBJ1-5; possibly TRBD1 for D (5 bases). CDR1 is LNHNV, CDR2 YYDKDF, per germline (reference sequence). The CDR3 consists of 16 residues. With 2 bases removed from V and 6 bases from J, the gap between germline ends came to 17 bases. The CDR3 is CATSRRDLLRGQPQHF. CDR3 bases: TGTGCCACCAGCAGACGGGACCTCCTACGCGGTCAGCCCCAGCATTTT.

The genes are TRBV11-2 and TRBJ1-2; D unclear. V shed 5 bases and J shed 4 bases, with 8 bases lying between them. The CDR3 runs to 12 residues. The germline V gene has CDR1 SGHAT and CDR2 FQNNGV. CDR3 nucleotide sequence: TGTGCCAGCAGCCTGGGCCGCTATGGCTACACCTTC. This gives the protein CASSLGRYGYTF.

The chain combines TRBV14 with TRBJ1-2, with TRBD1 matching 7 bases. Germline loops: CDR1 SGHDN, CDR2 FVKESK. With 1 base clipped from V and 5 bases from J, the junction kept 7 bases outside the gene matches. The CDR3 is 15 residues long. The CDR3 spells CASSQAYRGGYGYTF. The CDR3 nucleotides are TGTGCCAGCAGCCAAGCCTACAGGGGCGGGTATGGCTACACCTTC.

The chain links TRBV6-5 to TRBJ2-1; 9 bases line up with TRBD2. V trimming: 2 bases; J trimming: 8 bases; junction bases outside the gene matches: 7. This CDR3 has 15 amino acids. Germline CDR1 and CDR2: MNHEY and SVGAGI. CDR3: CASSYGLAGPDEQFF. DNA of the CDR3: TGTGCCAGCAGTTACGGGCTAGCGGGACCGGATGAGCAGTTCTTC.

The CDR3 DNA reads as TGTGCCAGCATTCCATCTGGGGGTCTCGGCTACACCTTC. Protein: CASIPSGGLGYTF. The chain joins TRBV6-5 to TRBJ1-2; possibly TRBD1 for D (5 bases). The V end lost 7 bases, the J end lost 8 bases, and 17 bases lay between the germline ends. The CDR3 sequence is 13 residues long. Germline CDR1 is MNHEY and CDR2 is SVGAGI.

The CDR3 nucleotides read TGCAGCGTTTGTGCCCAGCGGGAGGCGGGGGGGGCCGAGCAGTTCTTC. Its protein product is CSVCAQREAGGAEQFF. J is TRBJ2-1 and V is TRBV29-1; 9 bases are shared with TRBD2. The V and J ends lost 5 bases and 10 bases, in that order; junction bases with no gene match: 18. Germline V CDR1 and CDR2: SQVTM, ANQGSEA. The CDR3 loop spans 16 amino acids.

The V call is TRBV5-1, the J call TRBJ2-5; D might be TRBD1 (8 bases). Germline CDR1 reads SGHRS; CDR2 reads YFSETQ. The CDR3 loop spans 15 amino acids. V was clipped by 2 bases and J by 5 bases, with 16 bases between them. DNA for the CDR3: TGCGCCAGCAGCTTTCAGGGGGCGGGGGACGAGACCCAGTACTTC. Translating it yields CASSFQGAGDETQYF. Looking up the rest from reference TRBV5-1 and TRBJ2-5 gives the full variable domain: KAGVTQTPRYLIKTRGQQVTLSCSPISGHRSVSWYQQTPGQGLQFLFEYFSETQRNKGNFPGRFSGRQFSNSRSEMNVSTLELGDSALYLCASSFQGAGDETQYFGPGTRLLVL.